The 15 T cell receptor beta chains below were found in one sample sequenced in a study of cytomegalovirus exposure and HLA in healthy donors. With 60 Vbeta and 13 Jbeta primers, the PCR was carried out. Measured with immunoSEQ multiplex PCR; TCRdb has only the in-frame clones, and not every one. The sample records about 110,000 clones, around 75% being singletons. The specimen sequenced was PBMCs. The receptors were gathered from a man in his forties in good health and CMV-seronegative.

The rearrangement uses TRBV28 and TRBJ2-7; TRBD2 matches at 11 bases. The ends lost 2 bases at V and 4 bases at J; junction bases unmatched: 7. The germline CDR1 and CDR2 sequences are MDHEN and SYDVKM. This CDR3 is 16 amino acids long. The CDR3 spells CASSLVSGGALYEQYF. The CDR3 DNA follows: TGTGCCAGCAGTTTAGTTAGCGGGGGGGCTTTATACGAGCAGTACTTC.

The genes are TRBV6-5 and TRBJ2-7; 7 nucleotides align to TRBD1. After removal of 2 bases from V and 3 bases from J, the junction contained 1 base not matched to a gene. From germline, CDR1 is MNHEY and CDR2 SVGAGI. The CDR3 spans 13 residues. CDR3 coding DNA: TGTGCCAGCAGTTACGGGGACAGCTACGAGCAGTACTTC. This sequence encodes CASSYGDSYEQYF.

The J gene is TRBJ2-1, the V gene TRBV7-8; the match to TRBD2 covers 9 bases. Germline V gives CDR1 SGHVS, CDR2 FQNEAQ. The CDR3 is 21 amino acids. The V gene end was trimmed by 2 bases and the J gene end by 4 bases; junction bases not matched to a gene: 21. The CDR3 bases are TGTGCCAGCAGCTTATCCATCCTTAGCGACGGCGTGGCGGGGGGGTACAATGAGCAGTTCTTC. Its protein product is CASSLSILSDGVAGGYNEQFF. The full variable domain, with the rest looked up from reference TRBV7-8 and TRBJ2-1, is GAGVSQSPRYKVAKRGQDVALRCDPISGHVSLFWYQQALGQGPEFLTYFQNEAQLDKSGLPSDRFFAERPEGSVSTLKIQRTQQEDSAVYLCASSLSILSDGVAGGYNEQFFGPGTRLTVL.

This clone was seen only a few times. The chain uses TRBV11-2 and TRBJ2-7; 13 nucleotides agree with TRBD2. Per germline, CDR1 SGHAT and CDR2 FQNNGV. The CDR3 covers 15 residues. After removal of 5 bases from V and 5 bases from J, the junction contained 6 bases not matched to a gene. CDR3 residues: CASSTRTSGSHEQYF. DNA of the CDR3: TGTGCCAGCAGCACCCGGACTAGCGGGAGCCACGAGCAGTACTTC.

This CDR3 reads CASSLGAVEQYF. The CDR3 nucleotides read TGTGCCAGCAGCTTGGGGGCAGTGGAGCAGTACTTC. The genes are TRBV5-8 and TRBJ2-7; D not certain. CDR1 and CDR2 (germline): SGHTS, YDEGEE. V gave up 0 bases and J gave up 7 bases, with 8 bases separating them. The CDR3 is made up of 12 amino acids.

This chain connects TRBV9 to TRBJ2-1; the D gene is possibly TRBD2 (5 bases). Germline V lookup: CDR1 SGDLS, CDR2 YYNGEE. The CDR3 runs to 14 residues. Trimming cost V 0 bases and J 6 bases, with 10 bases left between them. The CDR3 reads CASSVVGASNEQFF. The CDR3 DNA sequence: TGTGCCAGCAGCGTAGTGGGAGCGAGCAATGAGCAGTTCTTC.

The genes are TRBV28 and TRBJ2-5; D ambiguous. This CDR3 is built from 13 residues. Trimming shortened V by 6 bases and J by 0 bases, and 8 bases separated the two germline ends. The germline CDR1 and CDR2 sequences are MDHEN and SYDVKM. The chain's CDR3 is CASRSVYQETQYF. The CDR3 DNA is TGTGCCAGCAGATCAGTGTACCAAGAGACCCAGTACTTC.

V and J are TRBV7-9 and TRBJ1-2, with D possibly being TRBD1 (6 bases). CDR1 is SEHNR, CDR2 FQNEAQ, per germline (reference sequence). This CDR3 is 15 amino acids long. Trimming stripped 1 base from V and 8 bases from J, with 17 bases between. The CDR3 bases are TGTGCCAGCAGCTTAGGTTTCACAGGGCCGGGCGGCTACACCTTC. Its protein product is CASSLGFTGPGGYTF.

The chain couples TRBV5-1 to TRBJ2-7; 8 bases are shared with TRBD1. The CDR3 runs 14 residues. The V and J ends lost 4 bases and 0 bases, in that order; junction bases with no gene match: 3. Germline CDR1 and CDR2: SGHRS and YFSETQ. The CDR3, as DNA: TGCGCCAGCAGCAATACAGGGGGCTCCTACGAGCAGTACTTC. Amino acids: CASSNTGGSYEQYF.

This clone was detected once. The genes are TRBV5-1 and TRBJ2-1, with 7 bases aligning to TRBD2. The V and J ends lost 0 bases and 0 bases, in that order; junction bases with no gene match: 6. The CDR3 covers 17 residues. CDR1 SGHRS and CDR2 YFSETQ come from the germline V gene. DNA of the CDR3: TGCGCCAGCAGCTTGGACTGGGACTACTCCTCCTACAATGAGCAGTTCTTC. Protein product: CASSLDWDYSSYNEQFF.

This chain uses TRBV14 with TRBJ2-1; a possible D gene is TRBD2 (8 bases). V was clipped by 6 bases and J by 4 bases, with 16 bases between them. This CDR3 is built from 15 residues. CDR1 is SGHDN, CDR2 FVKESK, per germline. CDR3 nucleotide sequence: TGTGCCAGCAGACTTAGCGGGACAGCTTACAATGAGCAGTTCTTC. Protein: CASRLSGTAYNEQFF. Full variable domain (missing parts from reference TRBV14 and TRBJ2-1): EAGVTQFPSHSVIEKGQTVTLRCDPISGHDNLYWYRRVMGKEIKFLLHFVKESKQDESGMPNNRFLAERTGGTYSTLKVQPAELEDSGVYFCASRLSGTAYNEQFFGPGTRLTVL.

J is TRBJ2-7 and V is TRBV5-1; 7 bases align to TRBD1. Germline lookup yields CDR1 SGHRS and CDR2 YFSETQ. J was trimmed by 3 bases and V by 1 base; bases with no gene match: 10. The CDR3 spans 16 residues. The CDR3 sequence: CASSLPPGTANYEQYF. CDR3 nucleotides: TGCGCCAGCAGCTTGCCCCCCGGGACAGCCAACTACGAGCAGTACTTC.

The chain uses TRBV9 and TRBJ1-6, with D maybe TRBD1 (6 bases). The CDR3 sequence is 14 residues long. V lost 2 bases to trimming and J lost 10 bases, with 13 bases between them. From germline, CDR1 is SGDLS and CDR2 YYNGEE. CDR3 loop: CASSVRQVASPLHF. As DNA, the CDR3 is TGTGCCAGCAGCGTGCGACAGGTGGCATCACCCCTCCACTTT.

CDR3 sequence (DNA): TGTGCCAGCAGTACCTATTCCGCAGGGTCCGCCTACGAGCAGTACTTC. Its translation: CASSTYSAGSAYEQYF. The chain recombines TRBV28 with TRBJ2-7; perhaps TRBD1 as D (5 bases). The CDR3 has 16 amino acids. Per the germline V gene, CDR1 is MDHEN and CDR2 is SYDVKM. Between the trimmed V and J ends, which lost 5 bases and 2 bases, there was a span of 19 bases.

Concerning this clone itself: The junction and the germline gene differ at one end; a read error may be behind it. This chain links TRBV18 with TRBJ2-1; 11 nucleotides match TRBD2. This CDR3 has 17 amino acids. Germline CDR1 reads KGHSH; CDR2 reads LQKENI. This chain's CDR3 is CASSPPTLAGGYNEQFF. CDR3 DNA: TGTGCCAGCTCCCCACCTACTCTAGCGGGGGGTTACAATGAGCAGTTCTTC.